Below are 32 T cell receptor beta chains sequenced from a single sample in a study of CD8 T cells in ankylosing spondylitis. Each CDR3 protein is one row after TCRdb ran MiXCR on the 5' RACE reads. Of under 130,000 distinct CDR3 sequences in the sample, 20% to 30% were seen once. The sample was synovial fluid, either unsorted or a sorted T cell fraction (not recorded which). These receptors all stem from a male donor with ankylosing spondylitis.

The table lists this clonotype with many counts. The gene calls are TRBV5-1 and TRBJ2-2, with D possibly TRBD1 on 5 matching bases. The CDR3 totals 15 residues. Trimming left V 1 base short and J 3 bases short, with 10 bases between. Germline V CDR1 and CDR2: SGHRS, YFSETQ. CDR3 nucleotides: TGCGCCAGCAGCTTGCAGGGTTCGCACACCGGGGAGCTGTTTTTT. It is translated as CASSLQGSHTGELFF. The complete variable domain, with remaining parts taken from reference TRBV5-1 and TRBJ2-2, reads KAGVTQTPRYLIKTRGQQVTLSCSPISGHRSVSWYQQTPGQGLQFLFEYFSETQRNKGNFPGRFSGRQFSNSRSEMNVSTLELGDSALYLCASSLQGSHTGELFFGEGSRLTVL.

A few counts support this clonotype. This chain joins TRBV24-1 and TRBJ2-1; TRBD2 matches 7 bases. CDR1 KGHDR and CDR2 SFDVKD come from the germline V gene. CDR3 length equals 15 residues. J was trimmed by 4 bases and V by 9 bases; bases with no gene match: 11. This CDR3 reads CATSAGTSEYNEQFF. As DNA, the CDR3 is TGTGCCACCTCGGCAGGAACTAGCGAGTACAATGAGCAGTTCTTC.

This chain joins TRBV5-1 and TRBJ2-1; TRBD2 matches 14 bases. The CDR3 consists of 18 residues. The germline V gene encodes CDR1 SGHRS and CDR2 YFSETQ. Trimming cost V 2 bases and J 6 bases; bases outside gene matches: 10. CDR3 DNA: TGCGCCAGCAGCTTAAGTGGACTAGCGGGAGGAGGGCGCAATGAGCAGTTCTTC. This translates into CASSLSGLAGGGRNEQFF.

CDR3 protein: CASSPGQGPREQYV. The DNA for the CDR3 is TGTGCCAGCAGCCCCGGACAAGGTCCTAGGGAGCAGTACGTC. The V call is TRBV16, the J call TRBJ2-7, with D possibly TRBD1 on 5 matching bases. CDR3 size: 14 residues. CDR1 and CDR2 from the germline V gene are KGHSY and FQNENV. With 4 bases removed from V and 7 bases from J, the gap between germline ends came to 17 bases.

A few counts support this clonotype. V gene TRBV11-2 combines with J gene TRBJ2-3; 8 nucleotides match TRBD2. The CDR3 length is 19 residues. With 5 bases clipped from V and 1 base from J, the junction kept 17 bases outside the gene matches. CDR1 and CDR2 from the germline V gene are SGHAT and FQNNGV. CDR3 protein: CASSQTGSGIGGGTDTQYF. CDR3 DNA: TGTGCCAGCAGCCAGACCGGTAGCGGGATAGGGGGGGGCACAGATACGCAGTATTTT.

The chain recombines TRBV10-3 with TRBJ2-7; maybe TRBD2 (5 bases). Per germline, CDR1 ENHRY and CDR2 SYGVKD. Trimming cost V 3 bases and J 2 bases, with 17 bases left between them. The CDR3 consists of 16 residues. CDR3 in amino acids: CAISDGFRTPTYEQYF. CDR3 nucleotides: TGTGCCATCAGTGATGGATTCAGGACTCCGACCTACGAGCAGTACTTC.

The rearrangement links TRBV7-2 to TRBJ2-3, with D unclear. Trimming removed 5 bases at V and 7 bases at J, with 10 bases between. The CDR3 covers 12 residues. Germline-derived CDR1 and CDR2 are SGHTA and FQGNSA. This chain's CDR3 is CASSAVRNTQYF. The CDR3 DNA follows: TGTGCCAGCAGCGCAGTTCGGAATACGCAGTATTTT.

This chain links TRBV5-5 with TRBJ2-4, with D possibly being TRBD1 or TRBD2 (6 bases each). Trimming pared 5 bases from V and 3 bases from J, leaving 15 bases between. CDR3 length equals 15 residues. Germline CDR1 is SGHKS and CDR2 is YYEKEE (reference sequence). The CDR3 reads CASSPGDSDKNIQYF. CDR3 bases: TGTGCCAGCAGTCCAGGGGACTCAGACAAAAACATTCAGTACTTC.

In its sample, this clonotype was seen many times. This chain connects TRBV5-1 to TRBJ2-1; D perhaps matches TRBD2 (5 bases). V gave up 5 bases and J gave up 7 bases, with 13 bases separating them. The CDR3 extends over 13 amino acids. Germline CDR1 reads SGHRS; CDR2 reads YFSETQ. The CDR3 loop is CASRGIASNEQFF. DNA for the CDR3: TGCGCCAGCAGGGGTATAGCGAGTAATGAGCAGTTCTTC.

This clonotype was picked up a small number of times. This chain joins TRBV18 and TRBJ1-1; maybe TRBD1 (6 bases). CDR3 length equals 14 residues. CDR1 KGHSH and CDR2 LQKENI come from the germline V gene. With 2 bases removed from V and 4 bases from J, the gap between germline ends came to 11 bases. The CDR3 coding sequence is TGTGCCAGCTCACCAAAAAGGGGGGGCACTGAAGCTTTCTTT. Protein sequence: CASSPKRGGTEAFF. The whole variable domain, remainder taken from reference TRBV18 and TRBJ1-1, is NAGVMQNPRHLVRRRGQEARLRCSPMKGHSHVYWYRQLPEEGLKFMVYLQKENIIDESGMPKERFSAEFPKEGPSILRIQQVVRGDSAAYFCASSPKRGGTEAFFGQGTRLTVV.

This clonotype was counted between two and nine times. This chain's CDR3 is CASSTDRNTEAFF. DNA of the CDR3: TGTGCCAGTAGTACCGACAGGAACACTGAAGCTTTCTTT. The chain carries TRBV19 and TRBJ1-1; D might be TRBD1 (5 bases). Per germline, CDR1 LNHDA and CDR2 SQIVND (reference sequence). The CDR3 extends over 13 amino acids. The germline V and J ends were trimmed by 4 bases and 1 base, with 7 bases remaining between them. The full variable domain, rest sourced from reference TRBV19 and TRBJ1-1, is DGGITQSPKYLFRKEGQNVTLSCEQNLNHDAMYWYRQDPGQGLRLIYYSQIVNDFQKGDIAEGYSVSREKKESFPLTVTSAQKNPTAFYLCASSTDRNTEAFFGQGTRLTVV.

The genes are TRBV20-1 and TRBJ2-7; possibly TRBD2 for D (5 bases). The CDR3 has 11 amino acids. V lost 3 bases, J lost 3 bases, and 6 bases lay in between. CDR1 and CDR2 (germline): DFQATT, SNEGSKA (reference sequence). The CDR3 nucleotides read TGCAGTGCTAGTGAGGGCTACGAGCAGTACTTC. Its translation is CSASEGYEQYF.

The chain combines TRBV18 with TRBJ2-3; no reliable D call. Per germline, CDR1 KGHSH and CDR2 LQKENI. This CDR3 has 15 residues. V dropped 2 bases and J dropped 3 bases, with 12 bases sitting between them. This chain's CDR3 is CASSPGQLITDTQYF. In DNA, the CDR3 is TGTGCCAGCTCACCAGGGCAGCTTATAACAGATACGCAGTATTTT.

This clonotype was recorded a few times. CDR3 DNA sequence: TGCAGTGCTAGAGAGCAGGGGGCGGGTGAAAAACTGTTTTTT. It specifies CSAREQGAGEKLFF. The V gene is TRBV20-1, the J gene TRBJ1-4; TRBD1 aligns across 8 bases. The CDR3 loop spans 14 amino acids. After removal of 0 bases from V and 7 bases from J, the junction contained 4 bases not matched to a gene. Germline V gene data show CDR1 as DFQATT and CDR2 as SNEGSKA (reference sequence).

This clonotype was detected many times. The chain combines TRBV5-1 with TRBJ2-1, with D perhaps given as TRBD1 or TRBD2 (5 bases each). Germline CDR1 reads SGHRS; CDR2 reads YFSETQ. The CDR3 extends over 16 amino acids. V was cut by 4 bases and J by 7 bases, with 21 bases left in between. In DNA, the CDR3 is TGCGCCAGCAGCCAGTCGAAGGCCTCCTGGGGGAATGAGCAGTTCTTC. Residues: CASSQSKASWGNEQFF.

This clonotype occurred many times. The chain links TRBV9 to TRBJ1-2, with unresolved D. This CDR3 has 13 amino acids. V shed 0 bases and J shed 4 bases, with 7 bases lying between them. Germline-derived CDR1 and CDR2 are SGDLS and YYNGEE. This CDR3 is CASSVDQSYGYTF. CDR3 DNA: TGTGCCAGCAGCGTAGATCAGAGCTATGGCTACACCTTC.

The chain has TRBV5-1 and TRBJ1-3; D remains ambiguous. Germline loops: CDR1 SGHRS, CDR2 YFSETQ. The V and J ends lost 4 bases and 0 bases respectively, with 11 bases between them. This CDR3 region has 15 residues. The CDR3 is CASSTGRSSGNTIYF. The CDR3 DNA reads TGCGCCAGCAGCACCGGACGCAGCTCTGGAAACACCATATATTTT.

The rearrangement uses TRBV7-8 and TRBJ1-1, with 9 bases fitting TRBD1. Trimming cost V 5 bases and J 3 bases; bases outside gene matches: 1. The CDR3 length is 13 residues. CDR1 and CDR2 from the germline V gene are SGHVS and FQNEAQ. In nucleotides, the CDR3 is TGTGCCAGCAGCCGGGACAGGGACACTGAAGCTTTCTTT. Amino acid sequence: CASSRDRDTEAFF.

This sequence joins TRBV11-3 and TRBJ2-7, with 9 bases aligning to TRBD2. V was clipped by 4 bases and J by 0 bases; unmatched bases: 1. The CDR3 contains 14 residues. Germline loops: CDR1 SGHNT, CDR2 YENEEA. CDR3 residues: CASSSTSGSYEQYF. CDR3 sequence (DNA): TGTGCCAGCAGCTCGACTAGCGGCTCCTACGAGCAGTACTTC.

The table lists this clonotype with a few counts. J is TRBJ2-1 and V is TRBV5-1; TRBD2 aligns across 9 bases. V dropped 5 bases and J dropped 5; count of bases not matched to a gene: 14. Per the germline V gene, CDR1 is SGHRS and CDR2 is YFSETQ. CDR3 size: 17 residues. This CDR3 reads CASRLNWGLAGNNEQFF. CDR3 nucleotides: TGCGCCAGCAGATTAAACTGGGGCCTAGCGGGGAACAATGAGCAGTTCTTC.

This clonotype was seen only a few times. The genes are TRBV30 and TRBJ2-7; 8 bases match TRBD1. J was trimmed by 4 bases and V by 0 bases; bases with no gene match: 5. The CDR3 runs 14 residues. Germline-derived CDR1 and CDR2 are GTSNPN and SVGIG (reference sequence). CDR3 sequence (DNA): TGTGCCTGGAGTGTCACAGGGGGAAGGTACGAGCAGTACTTC. Amino acid sequence: CAWSVTGGRYEQYF.

This clonotype was detected many times. This chain links TRBV3-1 with TRBJ1-2, with D possibly TRBD1 on 6 matching bases. The CDR3 is 12 residues long. Germline values: CDR1 LGHDT, CDR2 YNNKEL (reference sequence). V was clipped by 4 bases and J by 8 bases, with 11 bases between them. The CDR3 sequence: CASSLTGQGYTF. CDR3 nucleotide sequence: TGTGCCAGCAGCCTTACAGGGCAAGGCTACACCTTC.

This clonotype occurred once. The V call is TRBV10-3, the J call TRBJ2-1, with TRBD1 identical over 7 bases. CDR1 is ENHRY, CDR2 SYGVKD, per germline. This CDR3 region has 14 residues. The V gene end was trimmed by 8 bases and the J gene end by 4 bases; junction bases not matched to a gene: 8. The CDR3 spells CAIGSDRDYNEQFF. CDR3 sequence (DNA): TGTGCCATCGGTTCCGACAGGGATTACAATGAGCAGTTCTTC.

This clonotype has just a few counts. The V and J genes are TRBV30 and TRBJ2-6, with a tentative D call TRBD2 (5 bases). This CDR3 spans 16 amino acids. From germline, CDR1 is GTSNPN and CDR2 SVGIG (reference sequence). V dropped 0 bases and J dropped 2 bases, with 11 bases sitting between them. In DNA form, the CDR3 reads TGTGCCTGGAGTGTCCGACGGGGTCCTGGGGCCAACGTCCTGACTTTC. As protein: CAWSVRRGPGANVLTF.

This sequence joins TRBV12-3 or TRBV12-4 and TRBJ2-1, with TRBD2 matching over 7 bases. The ends lost 5 bases at V and 2 bases at J; junction bases unmatched: 9. The CDR3 extends over 16 amino acids. DNA of the CDR3: TGTGCCAGCAGTCCCCGTCGCGGGAGACCCTACAATGAGCAGTTCTTC. Amino acids: CASSPRRGRPYNEQFF.

The V gene is TRBV15, the J gene TRBJ2-1; perhaps TRBD1 as D (6 bases). CDR1 is LNHNV, CDR2 YYDKDF, per germline (reference sequence). The V gene lost 3 bases and the J gene lost 5 bases, with 8 bases spanning the gap. The CDR3 is 13 residues long. This chain's CDR3 is CATSRDRHNEQFF. Here the CDR3 DNA reads TGTGCCACCAGCAGGGACAGACACAATGAGCAGTTCTTC.

The rearrangement joins TRBV29-1 to TRBJ1-2; D is undetermined. With 5 bases removed from V and 7 bases from J, the gap between germline ends came to 14 bases. The CDR3 sequence is 12 residues long. Germline V gives CDR1 SQVTM, CDR2 ANQGSEA. CDR3 sequence (DNA): TGCAGCGTTACCCTTCGCTTGGGTGGCTACACCTTC. It codes for CSVTLRLGGYTF.

This clonotype occurred once. The chain recombines TRBV12-3 or TRBV12-4 with TRBJ1-2, with D unclear. V gave up 2 bases and J gave up 8 bases, with 12 bases separating them. The CDR3 extends over 13 amino acids. DNA for the CDR3: TGTGCCAGCAGTTTACGAGGGTCTTCGGGCTACACCTTC. Translation: CASSLRGSSGYTF.

This clonotype was picked up a small number of times. CDR3 residues: CSARRDSYSGANVLTF. As DNA, the CDR3 is TGCAGTGCTAGACGGGACAGCTACTCTGGGGCCAACGTCCTGACTTTC. This rearrangement joins TRBV20-1 to TRBJ2-6, with TRBD1 matching 7 bases. Germline V gene lookup returns CDR1 DFQATT and CDR2 SNEGSKA (reference sequence). J gave up 0 bases and V 2 bases, and 4 bases lay outside the gene matches. The CDR3 loop spans 16 amino acids.

The rearrangement uses TRBV5-4 and TRBJ2-3; tentative D call: TRBD1 (5 bases). The CDR3 is 14 residues long. V was clipped by 5 bases and J by 1 base, with 11 bases between them. The germline CDR1 and CDR2 sequences are SGHNT and YYREEE (reference sequence). CDR3 region: CASRGIGGTDTQYF. The CDR3 region has the DNA TGTGCCAGCAGGGGGATAGGGGGCACAGATACGCAGTATTTT.

The chain uses TRBV3-1 and TRBJ1-5, with D unclear. Germline assignment: CDR1 LGHDT and CDR2 YNNKEL (reference sequence). V gave up 4 bases and J gave up 7 bases, with 11 bases separating them. The CDR3 spans 13 residues. The CDR3 protein is CASSRGGPQPQHF. The CDR3 coding sequence is TGTGCCAGCAGCCGCGGAGGGCCGCAGCCCCAGCATTTT.

This clonotype has at least ten counts. The chain employs TRBV6-5 and TRBJ2-2; perhaps D is TRBD1 or TRBD2 (5 bases each). This CDR3 has 17 residues. Trimming shortened V by 4 bases and J by 2 bases, and 17 bases separated the two germline ends. Germline V gives CDR1 MNHEY, CDR2 SVGAGI. Here the CDR3 reads CASSLYPTGPNTGELFF. CDR3 nucleotide sequence: TGTGCCAGCAGTTTATACCCAACGGGACCCAACACCGGGGAGCTGTTTTTT.